This TCR beta chain stems from a study of beta chain features in type 1 diabetes. Points from the study as a whole: PCR might favor shorter templates, equally in patients and controls. Among patients with Type 1 diabetes, TCRB CDR3s were moderately but significantly shorter in every one of the four CD4+ subsets. More deletions and fewer insertions at VDJ junctions were seen in type 1 diabetes patients.

Reverse transcribing all isolated RNA meant expressed TCRB transcripts were sequenced. Profiled with immunoSEQ multiplex PCR; TCRdb holds only in-frame clones, not every one. The profile shows 600,000 to 750,000 clones, around 12% of them singletons. Points on this clone: The antigen is not known.

With 0 bases removed from V and 9 bases from J, the gap between germline ends came to 12 bases. Germline V CDR1 and CDR2: SGHTA, FQGNSA. This CDR3 spans 15 amino acids. The receptor was derived from a man aged 25 to 45 with type 1 diabetes. The chain recombines TRBV7-2 with TRBJ1-6; no reliable D call. The sample was naive CD4+ T cells from blood. In nucleotides, the CDR3 is TGTGCCAGCAGCTTAGCGACCAAAGTGGGTTCACCCCTCCACTTT. This translates into CASSLATKVGSPLHF.